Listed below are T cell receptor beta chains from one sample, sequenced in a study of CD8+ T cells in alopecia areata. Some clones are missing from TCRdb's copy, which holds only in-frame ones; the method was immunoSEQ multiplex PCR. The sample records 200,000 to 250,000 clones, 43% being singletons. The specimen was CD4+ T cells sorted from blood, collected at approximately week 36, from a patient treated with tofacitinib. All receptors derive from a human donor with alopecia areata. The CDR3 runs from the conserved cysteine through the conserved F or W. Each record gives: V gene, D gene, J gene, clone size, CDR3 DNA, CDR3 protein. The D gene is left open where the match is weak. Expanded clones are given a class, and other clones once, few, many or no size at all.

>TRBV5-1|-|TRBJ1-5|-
TGCGCCAGCAGCTTGCGTATAGGGCAGCCCCAGCATTTT
CASSLRIGQPQHF
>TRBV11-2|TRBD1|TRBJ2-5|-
TGTGCCAGCAGCCAGTTAGGGACAGGGCAAGAGACCCAGTACTTC
CASSQLGTGQETQYF
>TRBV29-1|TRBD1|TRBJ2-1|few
TGCAGCGTTGCTCCGGGACAGGGAGGAAATGAGCAGTTCTTC
CSVAPGQGGNEQFF
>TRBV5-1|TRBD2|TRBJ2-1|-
TGCGCCAGCAGCTTGGAGGCGGGAGGGAATGAGCAGTTCTTC
CASSLEAGGNEQFF
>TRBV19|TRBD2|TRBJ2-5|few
TGTGCCAGTAGAGTCGCGGGAGGTAGAGAGACCCAGTACTTC
CASRVAGGRETQYF
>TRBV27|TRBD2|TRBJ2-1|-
TGTGCCAGCAGTTTATCAGCGGGAGCGCCCTACAATGAGCAGTTCTTC
CASSLSAGAPYNEQFF
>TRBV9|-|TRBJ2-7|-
TGTGCCAGCAGCGATGGGGACGGCTACGAGCAGTACTTC
CASSDGDGYEQYF
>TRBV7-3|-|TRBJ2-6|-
TGTGCCAGCAGTTCTAACCCGGGACTCAGCTCTGGGGCCAACGTCCTGACTTTC
CASSSNPGLSSGANVLTF
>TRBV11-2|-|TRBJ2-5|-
TGTGCCAGCAGTTTGCACGAGCGAGTAATCCAAGAGACCCAGTACTTC
CASSLHERVIQETQYF
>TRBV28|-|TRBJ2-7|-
TGTGCCAGCAGTTTATCTACCACCTACGAGCAGTACTTC
CASSLSTTYEQYF
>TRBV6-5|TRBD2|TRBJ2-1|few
TGTGCCAGCAGTTACCAGCTAGCGGGAGGGGGTGAGCAGTTCTTC
CASSYQLAGGGEQFF
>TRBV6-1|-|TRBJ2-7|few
TGTGCCAGCAGTACAGGGAGCCCCTACGAGCAGTACTTC
CASSTGSPYEQYF
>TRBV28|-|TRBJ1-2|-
TGTGCCAGCAGTCTTTTGGACGGACTCTATGGCTACACCTTC
CASSLLDGLYGYTF
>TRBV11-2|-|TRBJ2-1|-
TGTGCCAGCAGCGAGGTCCTAGCCAGGCAGTTCTTC
CASSEVLARQFF
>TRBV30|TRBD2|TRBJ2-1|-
TGTGCCTGGACCCCCCGACTAGCGGAACCTTACAATGAGCAGTTCTTC
CAWTPRLAEPYNEQFF
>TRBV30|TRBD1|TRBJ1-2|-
TGTGCCTGGAGCGGGGGACAGGGGGCATCCGGCTACACCTTC
CAWSGGQGASGYTF
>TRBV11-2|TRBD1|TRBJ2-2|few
TGTGCCAGCAGCTCCGGACAGGGTGGGAGCACCGGGGAGCTGTTTTTT
CASSSGQGGSTGELFF
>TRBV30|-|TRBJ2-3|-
TGTGCCTGGAGTATGGGACGATCCACAGATACGCAGTATTTT
CAWSMGRSTDTQYF
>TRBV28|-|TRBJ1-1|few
TGTGCCAGCAGAAGTCGTCGGACCTTGAACACTGAAGCTTTCTTT
CASRSRRTLNTEAFF
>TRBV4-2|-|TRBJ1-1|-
TGTGCCAGCAGCCAAGCAGGTTTGAACACTGAAGCTTTCTTT
CASSQAGLNTEAFF
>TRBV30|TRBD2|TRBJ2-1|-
TGTGCCTGGAGTGTACAGAGACTAGCGAGCCACAATGAGCAGTTCTTC
CAWSVQRLASHNEQFF
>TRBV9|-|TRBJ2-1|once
TGTGCCAGCAGCGGTGAATTGACTGGTGAGCAGTTCTTC
CASSGELTGEQFF
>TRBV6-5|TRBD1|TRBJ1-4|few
TGTGCCAGCAGTAGAACAGGGGTTGGTGAAAAACTGTTTTTT
CASSRTGVGEKLFF
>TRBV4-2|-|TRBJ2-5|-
TGTGCCAGCAGACCCCAGGGGGTAGCGGGACGAGAGACCCAGTACTTC
CASRPQGVAGRETQYF
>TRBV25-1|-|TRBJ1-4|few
TGTGCCAGCAGTGACGCGGGCTGGGGGGATGAAAAACTGTTTTTT
CASSDAGWGDEKLFF
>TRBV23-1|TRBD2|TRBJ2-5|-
TGCGCCAGCACGGGACTAAAAGAGACCCAGTACTTC
CASTGLKETQYF
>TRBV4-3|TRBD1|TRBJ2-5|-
TGCGCCAGCAGCCAAGGGGGACAGGTCTACCAAGAGACCCAGTACTTC
CASSQGGQVYQETQYF
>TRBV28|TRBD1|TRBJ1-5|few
TGTGCCAGCAATATACAGGGGGCTCAGTGGCAGCCCCAGCATTTT
CASNIQGAQWQPQHF
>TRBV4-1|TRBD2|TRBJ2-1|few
TGCGCCAGCAGCCCTTCCTTACTAGCGGGAGATTTGGGTGAGCAGTTCTTC
CASSPSLLAGDLGEQFF
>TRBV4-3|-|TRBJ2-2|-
TGCGCCAGCAGCCGAGGACTGGGCCTCACCGGGGAGCTGTTTTTT
CASSRGLGLTGELFF
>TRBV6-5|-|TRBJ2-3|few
TGTGCCAGCCGCACAGTGGATACGCAGTATTTT
CASRTVDTQYF
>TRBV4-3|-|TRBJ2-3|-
TGCGCCAGCAGCCAAGATGCTGGGACAGATACGCAGTATTTT
CASSQDAGTDTQYF
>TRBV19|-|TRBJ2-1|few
TGTGCCAGTAGTATTAATTTCCCCGCGGAGCAGTTCTTC
CASSINFPAEQFF
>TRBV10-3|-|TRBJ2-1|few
TGTGCCCACGGGGCCGGGAAAAGGGATCACAATGAGCAGTTCTTC
CAHGAGKRDHNEQFF
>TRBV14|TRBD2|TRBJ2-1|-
TGTGCCAGCAGCCAAGCGTCGGTGGATCGGACTAGCGGGAAGTTCTTC
CASSQASVDRTSGKFF
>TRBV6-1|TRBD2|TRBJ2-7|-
TGTGCCAGCAGTGTTCGCGGGAGCTCCGAGCAGTACTTC
CASSVRGSSEQYF
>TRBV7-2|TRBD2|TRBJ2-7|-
TGTGCCAGCAGCCCCAGAAGCGGGAGAGTCATAGACGAGCAGTACTTC
CASSPRSGRVIDEQYF
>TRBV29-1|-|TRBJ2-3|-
TGCAGCCGCACCCCCGGGACTCCCTGCACAGATACGCAGTATTTT
CSRTPGTPCTDTQYF
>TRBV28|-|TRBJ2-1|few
TGTGCCAGCAGCCCCCCCCCGAGGGGTATTGGGCAGTTCTTC
CASSPPPRGIGQFF
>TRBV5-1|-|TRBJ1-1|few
TGCGCCAGCAGCTTGGGGCTTAACACTGAAGCTTTCTTT
CASSLGLNTEAFF
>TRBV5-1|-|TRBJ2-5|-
TGCGCCAGCAGCTTCACAGCACTCCAAGAGACCCAGTACTTC
CASSFTALQETQYF
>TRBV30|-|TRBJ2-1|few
TGTGCCTGGAGGGGGGACCTCGGGCAGTTCTTC
CAWRGDLGQFF
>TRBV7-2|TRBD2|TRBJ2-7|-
TGTGCCAGCAGCTTGGGAGGGTATACCTACGAGCAGTACTTC
CASSLGGYTYEQYF
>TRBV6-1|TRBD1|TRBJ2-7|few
TGTGCCAGCAGTGATGTAGGGGGCACCCGATCCTACGAGCAGTACTTC
CASSDVGGTRSYEQYF
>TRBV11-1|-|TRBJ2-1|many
TGTGCCAGCAGTGCTGAGGCAGGGATCTACAATGAGCAGTTCTTC
CASSAEAGIYNEQFF
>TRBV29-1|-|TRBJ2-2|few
TGCAGCGCCCGGACCATCACCGGGGAGCTGTTTTTT
CSARTITGELFF
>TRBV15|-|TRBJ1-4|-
TGTGCCACCAGCAGAGCAGGGATAGATGAAAAACTGTTTTTT
CATSRAGIDEKLFF
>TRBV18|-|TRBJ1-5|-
TGTGCCAGCTCACCACAGGGAAACCAGCCCCAGCATTTT
CASSPQGNQPQHF
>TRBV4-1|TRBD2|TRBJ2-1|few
TGCGCCAGCAGCCAACTAGCGGGAGCTTACACACTTGAGCAGTTCTTC
CASSQLAGAYTLEQFF
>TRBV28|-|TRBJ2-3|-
TGTGCCAGCAGTTCTCGTAGGGTGGGTACGCAGTATTTT
CASSSRRVGTQYF
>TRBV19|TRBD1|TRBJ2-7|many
TGTGCCAGTAGCCTCCCGGGACAGGCCGCCTACGAGCAGTACTTC
CASSLPGQAAYEQYF
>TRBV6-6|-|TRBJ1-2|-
TGTGCCAGCACCTCCTCTCCAAGGGCCAACTATGGCTACACCTTC
CASTSSPRANYGYTF
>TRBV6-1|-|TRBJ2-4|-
TGTGCCAGCCTATCTCAAGGGGAAGCCAAAAACATTCAGTACTTC
CASLSQGEAKNIQYF
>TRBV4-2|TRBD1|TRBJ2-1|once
TGTGCCAGCAGCCAAGATTCCGACAGGGGCAAGTTCTTC
CASSQDSDRGKFF
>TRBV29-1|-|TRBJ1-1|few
TGCAGCGCTGTCTGGGGGAACACTGAAGCTTTCTTT
CSAVWGNTEAFF
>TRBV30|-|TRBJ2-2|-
TGTGCCTGGGAGGACACCGGGGAGCTGTTTTTT
CAWEDTGELFF
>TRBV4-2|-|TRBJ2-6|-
TGTGCCAGCAGTCCACTTGCAGGGGACCACTCTGGGGCCAACGTCCTGACTTTC
CASSPLAGDHSGANVLTF